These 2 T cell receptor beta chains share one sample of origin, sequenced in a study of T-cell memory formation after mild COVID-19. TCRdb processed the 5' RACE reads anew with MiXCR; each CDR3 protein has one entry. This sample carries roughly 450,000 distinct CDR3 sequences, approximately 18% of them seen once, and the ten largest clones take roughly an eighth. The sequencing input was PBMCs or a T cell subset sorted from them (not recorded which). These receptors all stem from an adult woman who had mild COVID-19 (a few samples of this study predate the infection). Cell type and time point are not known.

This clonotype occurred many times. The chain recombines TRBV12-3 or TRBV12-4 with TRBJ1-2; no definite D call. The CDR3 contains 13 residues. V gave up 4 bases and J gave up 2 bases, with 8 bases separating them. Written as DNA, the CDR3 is TGTGCCAGCAGTTGGGGAGGCAACTATGGCTACACCTTC. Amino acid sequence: CASSWGGNYGYTF.

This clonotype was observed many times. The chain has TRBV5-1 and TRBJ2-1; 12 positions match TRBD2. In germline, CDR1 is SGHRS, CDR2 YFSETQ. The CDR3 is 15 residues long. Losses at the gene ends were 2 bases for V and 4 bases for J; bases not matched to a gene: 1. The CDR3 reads CASSFTSGGYNEQFF. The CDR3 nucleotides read TGCGCCAGCAGCTTTACTAGCGGGGGGTACAATGAGCAGTTCTTC.